The entry below describes one T cell receptor (beta chain). Its antigen is as yet unknown. Measured with immunoSEQ multiplex PCR; TCRdb has only the in-frame clones, and not every one. Among around 5,000 clones listed, about 20% were seen once. This entry comes from a study of sequential checkpoint blockade in melanoma. Study information: Both treatment sequences were followed by maintenance nivolumab. After nivolumab or ipilimumab alone, about two dozen patients had week-13 rebiopsies. TCRbeta immunosequencing was performed on DNA from fewer than 95 pretreatment melanoma tumor samples.

General observations from the study: Patients with week-13 increases in T-cell fraction and clonality benefited about 30 times more often.

The CDR3 is 15 residues long. Per the germline V gene, CDR1 is MNHGY and CDR2 is SAAAGT. With 6 bases removed from V and 10 bases from J, the gap between germline ends came to 22 bases. Treatment meaning: randomized to nivolumab then ipilimumab (arm A) or the reverse (arm B). This receptor was taken from a human donor with melanoma. The rearrangement links TRBV6-8 to TRBJ2-1; D is ambiguous. The source material was tumor tissue (inferred from file names), sampled from a patient given nivolumab and ipilimumab in sequence. Written as DNA, the CDR3 is TGTGCCAGCAGACCCGGACCTCACGGGTTCAGGGAGCAGTTCTTC. Amino acid sequence: CASRPGPHGFREQFF.